This TCR beta chain appears in the sequencing data of a study of CD8 T cells in ankylosing spondylitis. The germline V gene encodes CDR1 SGDLS and CDR2 YYNGEE. This CDR3 is 14 amino acids long. Trimming took 0 bases from V and 7 from J, leaving 11 bases between them. Researchers built TCR beta libraries using quantitative 5'-RACE with molecular barcodes. Each CDR3 protein is one row after TCRdb ran MiXCR on the 5' RACE reads. There are 30,000 or so distinct CDR3 sequences in the sample; about 5.1% occur only once, and over 1.5% lies in the top ten. In this sample, this clonotype turned up many times. The chain has TRBV9 and TRBJ2-1; unclear D gene. Sequencing was done on a sample of blood, either unsorted or a sorted T cell fraction (not recorded which). This TCR was recovered from a female donor with ankylosing spondylitis or in good health (not recorded which). In nucleotides, the CDR3 is TGTGCCAGCAGCGTAGAAGTGAGCTGGAATGAGCAGTTCTTC. Translated: CASSVEVSWNEQFF.